Below, one T cell receptor (beta chain) is given with its context. The entry originates in a study of blood T cell repertoires in COVID-19. Study at large: The origin of the acute and convalescent COVID-19 samples was the United States, Italy and Spain.

The CDR3 sequence is 15 residues long. V dropped 7 bases and J dropped 0 bases, with 13 bases sitting between them. CDR1 and CDR2 from the germline V gene are MDHEN and SYDVKM. Source study methods: Reference gene primers were amplified, and this amplification served to estimate nucleated cell counts. Repertoires were generated with immunoSEQ multiplex PCR, while TCRdb's copy carries only in-frame clones and drops some. The V and J calls and clone size come from that table; D and trimming were worked out from the DNA. The data contain about 160,000 clones, about 88% of them singletons. Specimen: peripheral blood. The rearrangement uses TRBV28 and TRBJ1-3, with a weak D call TRBD1 (5 bases). The receptor was derived from a man aged 40-49 years with acute or convalescent COVID-19. DNA for the CDR3: TGTGCCAGCATCCCGGGGGTTAGCTCTGGAAACACCATATATTTT. Protein sequence: CASIPGVSSGNTIYF. The complete variable domain, with remaining parts taken from reference TRBV28 and TRBJ1-3, reads DVKVTQSSRYLVKRTGEKVFLECVQDMDHENMFWYRQDPGLGLRLIYFSYDVKMKEKGDIPEGYSVSREKKERFSLILESASTNQTSMYLCASIPGVSSGNTIYFGEGSWLTVV.